This is a list of T cell receptor beta chains from one sample in a study of cytomegalovirus exposure and HLA in healthy donors. TCRdb's table, derived via immunoSEQ multiplex PCR, lists solely in-frame clones and lacks some. Seen here are approximately 170,000 clones, around 72% observed once, and the top ten hold 7%. Sequenced sample: PBMCs. The receptors originated from a woman aged 40 to 49 in good health and CMV-seropositive. The conserved cysteine and the conserved F or W are not part of the CDR3 here.

TRBV30	TRBJ1-6	AWSPGGPLH
TRBV27	TRBJ1-2	ASSPTTGIGLHGYT
TRBV11-3	TRBJ2-5	ASSLAGGGTQY
TRBV7-6	TRBJ2-2	ASSLTRGQTGELF
TRBV19	TRBJ1-2	ASSIAVEANYGYT
TRBV30	TRBJ2-1	AWKIGGSNEQF
TRBV6-6	TRBJ1-4	ASSYLEQGKEKLF
TRBV6-6	TRBJ1-2	ASSTGGYGYT
TRBV6-1	TRBJ1-2	ASSEYVYNYGYT
TRBV30	TRBJ1-2	ACFRRDGGYYGYT
TRBV28	TRBJ1-2	ASSLLNRDGYT
TRBV4-2	TRBJ2-7	ASSQVAAYEQY
TRBV7-2	TRBJ2-2	ASSLGGGSGGTGELF
TRBV28	TRBJ2-1	ASSSRRGRNEQF
TRBV7-2	TRBJ1-2	ASTHTGLIRGYT
TRBV5-5	TRBJ2-3	ASSPPTGDTQY
TRBV7-2	TRBJ2-5	ASSYLWYSGETQY
TRBV5-8	TRBJ2-2	ASTRRSGELF
TRBV13	TRBJ2-1	ASSLYLAGGRNEQF
TRBV11-2	TRBJ2-5	ASSLEGQPTAQY
TRBV6-5	TRBJ2-7	ASRRAMNHEQY
TRBV7-9	TRBJ2-3	SSSPEESAYTDTQY
TRBV7-9	TRBJ1-2	ASSLWGDRDDGYT
TRBV11-1	TRBJ1-2	ASSPRAGPYGYT
TRBV18	TRBJ1-1	ASSPKGVETEAF
TRBV6-6	TRBJ1-5	ASSLGGEQH
TRBV5-6	TRBJ2-5	ASSLPGQGTQETQY
TRBV19	TRBJ1-2	ASSARREGGYT
TRBV19	TRBJ1-2	ASSSTGKNYGYT
TRBV11-2	TRBJ1-2	ASSLVWQGSGYT
TRBV6-4	TRBJ1-5	ARGGRPQH
TRBV4-2	TRBJ1-6	ASSQDPNSPNSPLH
TRBV7-8	TRBJ2-7	ASSYGQVREQY
TRBV21-1	TRBJ2-1	ASSALRLYRAGNEQF
TRBV6-1	TRBJ1-4	ASRRQGLNEKLF
TRBV5-1	.	ASSFGTSGGVPHEQY
TRBV5-1	TRBJ1-5	ASSPGPGQYNQPQH
TRBV5-4	TRBJ1-1	ASSLRTGDFSEAF
TRBV28	TRBJ1-2	ASSFQGSYGYT
TRBV4-1	TRBJ1-1	ASSQAPTVRTEAF
TRBV2	TRBJ1-2	ASSVTGMNGYT
TRBV7-2	TRBJ1-4	ASSLSGGPEKLF
TRBV10-3	TRBJ2-1	AISPLGGSYNEQF
TRBV4-2	TRBJ2-2	ASSPGGPGELF
TRBV7-5	TRBJ1-2	RRRGAANYGYT
TRBV15	TRBJ2-7	ATSRGTGYEQY
TRBV11-1	TRBJ1-1	ASSLLGQENTEAF